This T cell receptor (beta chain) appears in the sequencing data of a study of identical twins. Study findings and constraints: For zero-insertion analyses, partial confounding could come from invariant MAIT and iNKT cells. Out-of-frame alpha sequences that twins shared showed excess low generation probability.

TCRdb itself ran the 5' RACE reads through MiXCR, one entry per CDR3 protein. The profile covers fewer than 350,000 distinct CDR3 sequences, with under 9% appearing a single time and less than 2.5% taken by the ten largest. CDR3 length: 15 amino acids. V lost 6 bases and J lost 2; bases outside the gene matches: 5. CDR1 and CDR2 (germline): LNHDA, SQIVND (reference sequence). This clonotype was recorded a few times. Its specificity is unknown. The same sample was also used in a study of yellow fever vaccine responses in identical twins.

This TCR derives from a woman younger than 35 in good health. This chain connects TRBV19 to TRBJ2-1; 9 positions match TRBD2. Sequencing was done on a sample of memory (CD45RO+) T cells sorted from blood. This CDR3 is CASSSSSGTYNEQFF. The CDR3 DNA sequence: TGTGCCAGTAGCTCCTCTAGCGGGACCTACAATGAGCAGTTCTTC.